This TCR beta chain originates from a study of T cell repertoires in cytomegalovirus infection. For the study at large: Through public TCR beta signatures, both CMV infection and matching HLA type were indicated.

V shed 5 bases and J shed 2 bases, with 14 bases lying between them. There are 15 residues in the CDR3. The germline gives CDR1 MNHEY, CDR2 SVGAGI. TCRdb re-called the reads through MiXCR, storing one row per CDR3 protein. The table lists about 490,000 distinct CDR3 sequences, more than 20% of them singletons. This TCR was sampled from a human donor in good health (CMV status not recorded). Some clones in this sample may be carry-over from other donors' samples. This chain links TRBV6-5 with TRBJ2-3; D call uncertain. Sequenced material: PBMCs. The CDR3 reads CASSHAALPTDTQYF. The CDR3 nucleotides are TGTGCCAGCAGTCACGCGGCTCTACCCACAGATACGCAGTATTTT.